This is a list of T cell receptor beta chains from one sample in a study of T cell responses to AZD1222 COVID-19 vaccine. Clones were sequenced by immunoSEQ multiplex PCR, and TCRdb holds only the in-frame ones, with some missing. This sample carries 130,000 or so clones, about 90% of them seen once, and the ten largest clones take 7.5% to 9.5%. Material: peripheral blood, obtained 28 days after the second dose of the MenACWY control vaccine. These receptors came from an adult who received the MenACWY meningococcal vaccine as a control. CDR3s include the opening cysteine and the closing phenylalanine or tryptophan. The D gene is left open where the match is weak. Expanded clones are given a class, and other clones once, few, many or no size at all.

>TRBJ1-5|TRBV7-2|TRBD1|.
TGTGCCAGCAGCCTTACAGGGGGCGGTGGACAGCCCCAGCATTTT
CASSLTGGGGQPQHF
>TRBJ2-3|TRBV29-1|.|.
TGCAGCGAGAGGGACCAAGATACGCAGTATTTT
CSERDQDTQYF
>TRBJ2-1|TRBV18|.|.
TGTGCCAGCTCACTGGTTGGTGCCTACAATGAGCAGTTCTTC
CASSLVGAYNEQFF
>TRBJ2-6|TRBV2|TRBD1|.
TGTGCCAGCAGTTATCCCCGGACAGGCCTACCCCTCTCTGGGGCCAACGTCCTGACTTTC
CASSYPRTGLPLSGANVLTF
>TRBJ1-6|TRBV28|.|.
TGTGCCAGCAGTCCCCCGGGTTCACCCCTCCACTTT
CASSPPGSPLHF
>TRBJ2-3|TRBV5-1|TRBD1|.
TGCGCCAGCAGCTACCTGACAGGGGGCGGAGATACGCAGTATTTT
CASSYLTGGGDTQYF
>TRBJ2-5|TRBV5-1|TRBD1|.
TGCGCCAGCAGCCCCGGACAGGGTGAGACCCAGTACTTC
CASSPGQGETQYF
>TRBJ1-1|TRBV5-1|TRBD1|.
TGCGCCAGCAGCCGGGCAGGGGGCTTGGACACTGAAGCTTTCTTT
CASSRAGGLDTEAFF
>TRBJ2-3|TRBV7-9|.|.
TGTGCCAGCAGCTTAGACACCCTCACAGATACGCAGTATTTT
CASSLDTLTDTQYF
>TRBJ1-5|TRBV11-2|TRBD1|once
TGTGCCAGCAGCTCCGACAGGGTAATTCAGCCCCAGCATTTT
CASSSDRVIQPQHF
>TRBJ1-4|TRBV6-1|.|.
TGTGCCAGCAGTGAAGGGCGGGTCGGAGAAAAACTGTTTTTT
CASSEGRVGEKLFF
>TRBJ1-3|TRBV5-1|TRBD1|.
TGCGCCAGCAGCCAGGGGACAGGCTTCTCTGGAAACACCATATATTTT
CASSQGTGFSGNTIYF
>TRBJ2-1|TRBV18|.|.
TGTGCCAGCTCACGTGGGGAAGAGCAGTTCTTC
CASSRGEEQFF
>TRBJ2-5|TRBV5-6|.|few
TGTGCCAGCAGCTTGATGGGCGAGACCCAGTACTTC
CASSLMGETQYF
>TRBJ2-1|TRBV7-3|.|.
TGTGCCAGCAGCTCTAAACAGGGTTCCTACAATGAGCAGTTCTTC
CASSSKQGSYNEQFF
>TRBJ2-7|TRBV6-6|.|.
TGTGCCAGCAGTCACAGGAGCACCTCCTACGAGCAGTACTTC
CASSHRSTSYEQYF
>TRBJ2-7|TRBV5-5|.|.
TGTGCCAGCAGCTTTTCGGACGGCTTCTCCTACGAGCAGTACTTC
CASSFSDGFSYEQYF
>TRBJ1-2|TRBV27|TRBD1|.
TGTGCCAGCAGCTCACCGGGACAGGGTATTCGTGGCTACACCTTC
CASSSPGQGIRGYTF
>TRBJ2-1|TRBV7-7|TRBD2|once
TGTGCTAGCAGCCCCGGACTAGCGGGGCACAATGAGCAGTTCTTC
CASSPGLAGHNEQFF
>TRBJ2-3|TRBV20-1|.|.
TGCAGTGCTGCTCTGCAGTATTTT
CSAALQYF
>TRBJ2-3|TRBV28|TRBD1|.
TGTGCCAGCAGTACAGGGGGGATGACAGATACGCAGTATTTT
CASSTGGMTDTQYF
>TRBJ2-7|TRBV3-1/TRBV3-2|TRBD2|.
TGTGCCAGCAGCCAAGGTGAGCGGGGGGGCCGTTGCGAGCAGTACTTC
CASSQGERGGRCEQYF